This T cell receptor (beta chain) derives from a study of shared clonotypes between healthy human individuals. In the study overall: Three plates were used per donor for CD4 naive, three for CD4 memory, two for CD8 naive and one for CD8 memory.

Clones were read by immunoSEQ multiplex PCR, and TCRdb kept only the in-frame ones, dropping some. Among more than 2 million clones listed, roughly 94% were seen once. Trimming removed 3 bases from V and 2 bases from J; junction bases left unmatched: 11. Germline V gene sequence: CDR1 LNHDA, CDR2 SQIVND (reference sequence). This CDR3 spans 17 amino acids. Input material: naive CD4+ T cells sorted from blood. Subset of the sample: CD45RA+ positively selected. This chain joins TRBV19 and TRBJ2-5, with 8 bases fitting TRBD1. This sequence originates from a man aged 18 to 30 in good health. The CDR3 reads CASSIPLDRGWQETQYF. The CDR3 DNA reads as TGTGCCAGTAGTATCCCCCTCGACAGGGGTTGGCAAGAGACCCAGTACTTC. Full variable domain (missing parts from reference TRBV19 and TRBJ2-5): DGGITQSPKYLFRKEGQNVTLSCEQNLNHDAMYWYRQDPGQGLRLIYYSQIVNDFQKGDIAEGYSVSREKKESFPLTVTSAQKNPTAFYLCASSIPLDRGWQETQYFGPGTRLLVL.